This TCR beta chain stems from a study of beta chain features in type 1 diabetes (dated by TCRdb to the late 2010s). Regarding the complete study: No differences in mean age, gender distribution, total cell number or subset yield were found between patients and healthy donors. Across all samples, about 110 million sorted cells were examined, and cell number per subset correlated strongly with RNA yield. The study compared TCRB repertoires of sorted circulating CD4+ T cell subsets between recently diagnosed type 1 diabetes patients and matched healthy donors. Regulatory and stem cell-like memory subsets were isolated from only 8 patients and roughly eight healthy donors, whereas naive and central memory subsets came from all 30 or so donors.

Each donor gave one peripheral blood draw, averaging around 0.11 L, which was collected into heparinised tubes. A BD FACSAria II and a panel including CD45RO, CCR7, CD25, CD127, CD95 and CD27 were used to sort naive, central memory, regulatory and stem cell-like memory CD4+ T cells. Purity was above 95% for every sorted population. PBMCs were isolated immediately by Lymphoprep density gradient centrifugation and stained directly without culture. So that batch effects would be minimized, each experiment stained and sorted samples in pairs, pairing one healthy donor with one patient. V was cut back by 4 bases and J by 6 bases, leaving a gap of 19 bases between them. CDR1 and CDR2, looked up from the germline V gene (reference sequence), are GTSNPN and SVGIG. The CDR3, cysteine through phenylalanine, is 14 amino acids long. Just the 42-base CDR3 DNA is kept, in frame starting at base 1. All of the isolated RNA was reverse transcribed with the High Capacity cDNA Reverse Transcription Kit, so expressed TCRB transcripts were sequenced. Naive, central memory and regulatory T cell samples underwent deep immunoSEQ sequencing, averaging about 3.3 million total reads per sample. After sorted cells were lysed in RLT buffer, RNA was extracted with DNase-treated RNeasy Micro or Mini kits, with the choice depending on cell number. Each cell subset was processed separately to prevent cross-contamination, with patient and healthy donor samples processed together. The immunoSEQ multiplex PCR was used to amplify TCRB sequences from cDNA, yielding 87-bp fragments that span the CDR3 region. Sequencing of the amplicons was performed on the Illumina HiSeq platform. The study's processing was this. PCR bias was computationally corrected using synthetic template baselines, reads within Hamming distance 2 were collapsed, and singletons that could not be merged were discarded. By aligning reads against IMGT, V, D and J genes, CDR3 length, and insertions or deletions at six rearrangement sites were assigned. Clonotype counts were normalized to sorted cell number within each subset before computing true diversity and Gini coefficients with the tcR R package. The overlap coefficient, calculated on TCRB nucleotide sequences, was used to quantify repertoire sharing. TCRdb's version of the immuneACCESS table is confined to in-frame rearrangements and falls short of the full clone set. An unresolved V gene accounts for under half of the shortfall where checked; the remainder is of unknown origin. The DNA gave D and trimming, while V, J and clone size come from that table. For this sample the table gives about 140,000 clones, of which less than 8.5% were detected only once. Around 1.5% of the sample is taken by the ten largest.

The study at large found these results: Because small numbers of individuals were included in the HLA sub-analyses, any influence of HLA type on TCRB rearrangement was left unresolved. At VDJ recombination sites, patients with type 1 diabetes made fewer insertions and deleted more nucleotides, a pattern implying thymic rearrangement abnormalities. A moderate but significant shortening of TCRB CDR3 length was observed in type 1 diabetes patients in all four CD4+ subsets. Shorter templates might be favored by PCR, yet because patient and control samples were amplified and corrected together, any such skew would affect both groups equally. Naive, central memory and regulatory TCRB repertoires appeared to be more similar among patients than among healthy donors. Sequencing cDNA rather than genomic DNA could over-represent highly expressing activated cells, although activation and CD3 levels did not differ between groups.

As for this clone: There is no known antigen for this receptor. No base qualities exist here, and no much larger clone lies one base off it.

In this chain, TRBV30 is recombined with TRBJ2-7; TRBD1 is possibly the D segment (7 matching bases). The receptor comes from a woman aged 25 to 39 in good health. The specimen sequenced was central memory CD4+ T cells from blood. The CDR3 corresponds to CAWNNNHRGGEQYF. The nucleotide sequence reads TGTGCCTGGAATAACAACCACAGGGGAGGCGAGCAGTACTTC.